This T cell receptor beta chain was sequenced for a study of human T cells and chemical hapten exposure. Study summary: Each week of the roughly 26-week study, patients had diphenylcyclopropenone applied to the scalp.

MiXCR was run by TCRdb on the RACE reads, yielding one entry per CDR3 protein. This sample has under 90,000 distinct CDR3 sequences, with around 8.8% found just once. Time point given: patch test 2, 6 weeks after DPC sensitization. The sample's treatment: therapeutic diphenylcyclopropenone sensitization with weekly scalp DPC. The germline V gene has CDR1 MNHEY and CDR2 SMNVEV (reference sequence). The CDR3 consists of 14 residues. V gave up 1 base and J gave up 6 bases, with 7 bases separating them. The J gene is TRBJ1-6, the V gene TRBV27, with no clear D. The sample in question was whole blood, obtained in connection with sensitization to the hapten diphenylcyclopropenone (DPC). The receptor was isolated from a woman in her forties or fifties with alopecia areata. Some clones in this sample may be carry-over from other donors' samples. Here the CDR3 DNA reads TGTGCCAGCAGTTTATTAAAATTTAATTCACCCCTCCACTTT. Translated, it gives CASSLLKFNSPLHF.